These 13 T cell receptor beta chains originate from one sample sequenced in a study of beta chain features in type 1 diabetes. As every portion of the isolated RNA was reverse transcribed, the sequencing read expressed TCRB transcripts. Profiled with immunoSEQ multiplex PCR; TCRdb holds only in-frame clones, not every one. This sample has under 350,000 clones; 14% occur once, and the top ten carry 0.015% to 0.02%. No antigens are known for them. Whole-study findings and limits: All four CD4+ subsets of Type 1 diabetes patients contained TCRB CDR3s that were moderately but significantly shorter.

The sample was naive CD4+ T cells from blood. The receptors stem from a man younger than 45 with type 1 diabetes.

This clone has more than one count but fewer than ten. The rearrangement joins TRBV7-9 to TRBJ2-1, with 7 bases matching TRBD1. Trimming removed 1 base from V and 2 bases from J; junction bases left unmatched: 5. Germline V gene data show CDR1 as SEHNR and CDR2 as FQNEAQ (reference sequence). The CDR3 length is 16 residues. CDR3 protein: CASSLDRGIAYNEQFF. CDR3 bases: TGTGCCAGCAGCTTAGACAGGGGTATCGCCTACAATGAGCAGTTCTTC.

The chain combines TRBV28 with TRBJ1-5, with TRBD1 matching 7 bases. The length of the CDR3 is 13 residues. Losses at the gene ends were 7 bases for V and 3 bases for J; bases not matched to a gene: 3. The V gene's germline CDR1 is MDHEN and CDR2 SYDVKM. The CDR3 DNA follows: TGTGCCAGCATTGGGACAGTCAATCAGCCCCAGCATTTT. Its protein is CASIGTVNQPQHF.

The CDR3 DNA is TGTGCCAGCAGCGCCGAAGGACTAGCGGGCTACAATGAGCAGTTCTTC. This gives the protein CASSAEGLAGYNEQFF. This sequence joins TRBV9 and TRBJ2-1, with 11 bases matching TRBD2. V shed 3 bases, J shed 3 bases, and the junction held 5 bases outside the gene matches. This CDR3 contains 16 residues. Germline lookup yields CDR1 SGDLS and CDR2 YYNGEE.

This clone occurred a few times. The CDR3 DNA reads as TGTGCCAGCAGTCCTCACAGGGGTGGCTACACCTTC. Translating it yields CASSPHRGGYTF. The J gene is TRBJ1-2, the V gene TRBV28; 7 nucleotides match TRBD1. V shed 5 bases and J 7 bases; nucleotides not matched to a gene: 4. The germline gives CDR1 MDHEN, CDR2 SYDVKM. The CDR3 is made up of 12 amino acids.

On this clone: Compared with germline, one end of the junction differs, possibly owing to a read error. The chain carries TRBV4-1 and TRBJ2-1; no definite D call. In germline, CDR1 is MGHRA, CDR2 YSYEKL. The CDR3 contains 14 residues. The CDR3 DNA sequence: TGTGCCAGCAGCCAAGAATTTGTAGAGAATGAGCAGTTCTTC. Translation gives CASSQEFVENEQFF.

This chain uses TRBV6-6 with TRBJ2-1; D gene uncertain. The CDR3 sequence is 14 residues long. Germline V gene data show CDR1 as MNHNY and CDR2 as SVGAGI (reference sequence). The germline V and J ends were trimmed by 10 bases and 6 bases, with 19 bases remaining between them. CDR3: CATQRRNPGNEQFF. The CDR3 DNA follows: TGTGCCACCCAGCGAAGAAACCCTGGCAATGAGCAGTTCTTC.

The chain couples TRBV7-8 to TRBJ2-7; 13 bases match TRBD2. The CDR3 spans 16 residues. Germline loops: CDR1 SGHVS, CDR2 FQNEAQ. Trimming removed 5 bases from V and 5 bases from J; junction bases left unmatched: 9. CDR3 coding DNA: TGTGCCAGCAGCGACCTTCCCGGGACTAGCGGGAACGAGCAGTACTTC. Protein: CASSDLPGTSGNEQYF.

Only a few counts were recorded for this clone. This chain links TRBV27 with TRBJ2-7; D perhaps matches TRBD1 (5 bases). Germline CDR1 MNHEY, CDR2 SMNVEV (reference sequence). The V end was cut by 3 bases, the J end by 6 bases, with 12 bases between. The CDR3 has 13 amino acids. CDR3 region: CASSLARALEQYF. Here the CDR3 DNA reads TGTGCCAGCAGTTTGGCCAGGGCCCTCGAGCAGTACTTC.

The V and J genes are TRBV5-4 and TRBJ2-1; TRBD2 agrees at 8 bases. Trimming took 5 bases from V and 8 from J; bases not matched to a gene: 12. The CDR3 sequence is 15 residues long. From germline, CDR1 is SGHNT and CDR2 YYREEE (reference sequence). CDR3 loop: CASRKAGARIHEQFF. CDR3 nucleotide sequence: TGTGCCAGCAGAAAAGCGGGAGCGCGGATCCATGAGCAGTTCTTC.

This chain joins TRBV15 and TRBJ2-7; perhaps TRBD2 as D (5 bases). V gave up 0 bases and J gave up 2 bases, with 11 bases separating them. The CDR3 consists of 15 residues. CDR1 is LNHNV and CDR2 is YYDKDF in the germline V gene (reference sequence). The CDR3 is CATSRELAPTYEQYF. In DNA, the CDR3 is TGTGCCACCAGCAGAGAGCTAGCTCCGACCTACGAGCAGTACTTC.

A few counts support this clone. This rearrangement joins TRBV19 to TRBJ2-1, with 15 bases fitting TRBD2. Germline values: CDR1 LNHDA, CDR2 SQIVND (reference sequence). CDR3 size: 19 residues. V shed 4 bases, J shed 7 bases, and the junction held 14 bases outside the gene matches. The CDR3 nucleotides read TGTGCCAGTAGTACCGCTACAGGGGGACTAGCGGGAGGTCGGAATGAGCAGTTCTTC. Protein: CASSTATGGLAGGRNEQFF. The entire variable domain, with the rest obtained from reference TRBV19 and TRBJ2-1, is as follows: DGGITQSPKYLFRKEGQNVTLSCEQNLNHDAMYWYRQDPGQGLRLIYYSQIVNDFQKGDIAEGYSVSREKKESFPLTVTSAQKNPTAFYLCASSTATGGLAGGRNEQFFGPGTRLTVL.

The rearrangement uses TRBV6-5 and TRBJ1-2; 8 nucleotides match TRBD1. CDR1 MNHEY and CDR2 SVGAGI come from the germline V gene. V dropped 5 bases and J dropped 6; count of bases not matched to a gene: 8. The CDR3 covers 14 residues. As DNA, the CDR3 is TGTGCCAGCAGTCGACATACGACAGGGGATGGCTACACCTTC. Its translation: CASSRHTTGDGYTF.

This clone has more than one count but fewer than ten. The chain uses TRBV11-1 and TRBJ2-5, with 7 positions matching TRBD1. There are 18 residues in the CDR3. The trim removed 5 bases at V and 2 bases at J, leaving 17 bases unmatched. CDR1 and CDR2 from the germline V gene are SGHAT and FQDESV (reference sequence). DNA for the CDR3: TGTGCCAGCAGCCCCGACAGGGTTGGGGTTTACGGACAAGAGACCCAGTACTTC. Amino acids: CASSPDRVGVYGQETQYF.